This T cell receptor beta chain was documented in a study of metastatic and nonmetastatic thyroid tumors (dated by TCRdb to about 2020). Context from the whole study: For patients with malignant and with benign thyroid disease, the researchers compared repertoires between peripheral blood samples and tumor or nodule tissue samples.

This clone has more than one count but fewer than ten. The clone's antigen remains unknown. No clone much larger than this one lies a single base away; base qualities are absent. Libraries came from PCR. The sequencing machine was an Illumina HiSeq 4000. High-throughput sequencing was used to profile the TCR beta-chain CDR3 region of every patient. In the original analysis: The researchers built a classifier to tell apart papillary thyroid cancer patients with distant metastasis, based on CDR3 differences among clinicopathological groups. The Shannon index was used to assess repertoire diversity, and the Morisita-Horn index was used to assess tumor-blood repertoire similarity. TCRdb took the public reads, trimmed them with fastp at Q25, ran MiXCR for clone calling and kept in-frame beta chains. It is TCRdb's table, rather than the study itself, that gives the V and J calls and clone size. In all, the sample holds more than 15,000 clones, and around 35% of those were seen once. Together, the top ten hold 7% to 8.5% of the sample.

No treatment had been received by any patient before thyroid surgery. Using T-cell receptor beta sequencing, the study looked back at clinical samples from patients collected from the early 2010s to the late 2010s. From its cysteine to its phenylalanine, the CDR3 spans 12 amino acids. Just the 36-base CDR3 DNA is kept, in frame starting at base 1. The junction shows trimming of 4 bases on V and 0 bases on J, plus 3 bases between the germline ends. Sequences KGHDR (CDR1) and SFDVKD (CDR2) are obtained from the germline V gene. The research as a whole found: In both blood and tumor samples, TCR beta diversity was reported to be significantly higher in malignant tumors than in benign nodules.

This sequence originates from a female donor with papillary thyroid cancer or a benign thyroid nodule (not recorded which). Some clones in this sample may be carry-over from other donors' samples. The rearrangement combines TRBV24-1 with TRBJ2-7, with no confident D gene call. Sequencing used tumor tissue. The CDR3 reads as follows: CATSDSSYEQYF. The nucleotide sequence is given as TGTGCCACCAGTGACAGCTCCTACGAGCAGTACTTC.